Each of the 32 T cell receptor beta chains below was sequenced from the same sample in a study of cytomegalovirus exposure and HLA in healthy donors. The PCR was carried out with 60 Vbeta primers and 13 Jbeta primers. Sequenced by immunoSEQ multiplex PCR; TCRdb stores in-frame clones only, minus some. The sample records about 130,000 clones, about 70% being singletons. Sequences were obtained from PBMCs. The receptors were gathered from a man between 35 and 55 years old in good health and CMV-seronegative.

The rearrangement uses TRBV18 and TRBJ1-5; D is ambiguous. Trimming removed 3 bases at V and 2 bases at J, with 11 bases between. CDR3 length equals 15 residues. The V gene's germline CDR1 is KGHSH and CDR2 LQKENI. CDR3 sequence: CASSPISQGNQPQHF. Here the CDR3 DNA reads TGTGCCAGCTCACCCATTTCCCAGGGCAATCAGCCCCAGCATTTT.

The chain combines TRBV7-9 with TRBJ2-7, with a weak D call TRBD2 (5 bases). Germline V lookup: CDR1 SEHNR, CDR2 FQNEAQ (reference sequence). The CDR3 has 13 amino acids. The ends were cut back, 2 bases at V and 6 bases at J, with 11 bases in the middle. CDR3 DNA sequence: TGTGCCAGCAGCTTACGGGGATGGGCCGAGCAGTACTTC. It yields the protein CASSLRGWAEQYF. Complete variable domain (other parts from reference TRBV7-9 and TRBJ2-7): DTGVSQNPRHKITKRGQNVTFRCDPISEHNRLYWYRQTLGQGPEFLTYFQNEAQLEKSRLLSDRFSAERPKGSFSTLEIQRTEQGDSAMYLCASSLRGWAEQYFGPGTRLTVT.

The chain uses TRBV30 and TRBJ2-3, with TRBD2 as a possible D gene (5 bases). The CDR3 consists of 15 residues. The V gene's germline CDR1 is GTSNPN and CDR2 SVGIG (reference sequence). With 4 bases removed from V and 0 bases from J, the gap between germline ends came to 14 bases. CDR3: CAWKHGERSTDTQYF. The CDR3 bases are TGTGCCTGGAAACACGGGGAGCGCAGCACAGATACGCAGTATTTT.

The chain links TRBV6-5 to TRBJ2-1; 9 bases map to TRBD1. Trimming took 4 bases from V and 9 from J; bases not matched to a gene: 4. The CDR3 has 13 amino acids. Germline V gene data show CDR1 as MNHEY and CDR2 as SVGAGI. In DNA, the CDR3 is TGTGCCAGCAGTTGGACAGGGGACACTGAGCAGTTCTTC. Amino acid sequence: CASSWTGDTEQFF.

This chain links TRBV5-6 with TRBJ1-3, with D possibly matching TRBD1 (5 bases). The CDR3 has 15 residues. Germline V gene lookup returns CDR1 SGHDT and CDR2 YYEEEE. V gave up 0 bases and J gave up 0 bases, with 7 bases separating them. CDR3 sequence: CASSLGQYSGNTIYF. CDR3 DNA sequence: TGTGCCAGCAGCTTGGGACAGTACTCTGGAAACACCATATATTTT. Full variable domain (rest looked up from reference TRBV5-6 and TRBJ1-3): DAGVTQSPTHLIKTRGQQVTLRCSPKSGHDTVSWYQQALGQGPQFIFQYYEEEERQRGNFPDRFSGHQFPNYSSELNVNALLLGDSALYLCASSLGQYSGNTIYFGEGSWLTVV.

The chain uses TRBV7-8 and TRBJ1-1; tentatively, D is TRBD1 (5 bases). This CDR3 is 18 amino acids long. V was pared by 1 base and J by 1 base, with 19 bases between. Germline V lookup: CDR1 SGHVS, CDR2 FQNEAQ. CDR3 protein: CASSLVIGVGRRNTEAFF. CDR3 nucleotide sequence: TGTGCCAGCAGCTTAGTCATTGGGGTGGGGCGTAGGAACACTGAAGCTTTCTTT. Based on the CDR3 plus reference TRBV7-8 and TRBJ1-1, the full variable domain is GAGVSQSPRYKVAKRGQDVALRCDPISGHVSLFWYQQALGQGPEFLTYFQNEAQLDKSGLPSDRFFAERPEGSVSTLKIQRTQQEDSAVYLCASSLVIGVGRRNTEAFFGQGTRLTVV.

V and J are TRBV28 and TRBJ2-3, with 11 bases matching TRBD2. The V gene's germline CDR1 is MDHEN and CDR2 SYDVKM. The CDR3 is 16 residues long. V was clipped by 6 bases and J by 3 bases; unmatched bases: 8. The CDR3: CASSPGTSGTTDTQYF. The CDR3 bases are TGTGCCAGCAGCCCTGGGACTAGCGGTACGACAGATACGCAGTATTTT.

This clone was counted once. The chain employs TRBV2 and TRBJ2-4; TRBD1 is a possible D gene (5 bases). The CDR3 length is 14 residues. V was clipped by 3 bases and J by 8 bases, with 14 bases between them. In germline, CDR1 is SNHLY, CDR2 FYNNEI. The CDR3 loop reads CASSEFLDIDIQYF. The CDR3 DNA is TGTGCCAGCAGTGAGTTTTTGGACATCGACATTCAGTACTTC.

This chain connects TRBV2 to TRBJ2-1, with 8 bases identical to TRBD1. The CDR3 has 12 residues. The ends lost 7 bases at V and 5 bases at J; junction bases unmatched: 1. CDR1 and CDR2 (germline): SNHLY, FYNNEI. CDR3 in DNA: TGTGCCAGCAAGGGACAGGACAATGAGCAGTTCTTC. It encodes CASKGQDNEQFF.

The V and J genes are TRBV6-5 and TRBJ2-5, with D perhaps matching TRBD2 (6 bases). The CDR3 has 14 amino acids. The V gene's germline CDR1 is MNHEY and CDR2 SVGAGI. Trimming shortened V by 10 bases and J by 2 bases, and 17 bases separated the two germline ends. CDR3 nucleotide sequence: TGTGCCACGTTAGGGGCGGGGCTTCAAGAGACCCAGTACTTC. Amino acid sequence: CATLGAGLQETQYF.

V and J are TRBV5-6 and TRBJ1-1, with 10 positions matching TRBD1. CDR1 and CDR2 from the germline V gene are SGHDT and YYEEEE. V dropped 1 base and J dropped 1; count of bases not matched to a gene: 4. The CDR3 extends over 16 amino acids. CDR3 in amino acids: CASSLRQGAGNTEAFF. In nucleotides, the CDR3 is TGTGCCAGCAGCTTGAGACAGGGGGCGGGGAACACTGAAGCTTTCTTT.

This rearrangement joins TRBV14 to TRBJ1-1; D not resolved. This CDR3 contains 15 residues. Trimming shortened V by 5 bases and J by 0 bases, and 13 bases separated the two germline ends. Per the germline V gene, CDR1 is SGHDN and CDR2 is FVKESK. This CDR3 reads CASSAWRAMNTEAFF. The DNA for the CDR3 is TGTGCCAGCAGCGCTTGGAGAGCAATGAACACTGAAGCTTTCTTT.

CDR3 DNA sequence: TGTGCCAGTAGTGCGGGGCATGAGCAGTTCTTC. Protein product: CASSAGHEQFF. V usage is TRBV19 and J usage is TRBJ2-1, with D perhaps matching TRBD2 (6 bases). V dropped 5 bases and J dropped 8 bases, with 7 bases sitting between them. The CDR3 extends over 11 amino acids. The germline V gene encodes CDR1 LNHDA and CDR2 SQIVND (reference sequence).

V gene TRBV7-9 combines with J gene TRBJ2-3; a possible D gene is TRBD2 (7 bases). The V and J ends lost 1 base and 5 bases respectively, with 13 bases between them. The V gene's germline CDR1 is SEHNR and CDR2 FQNEAQ (reference sequence). The CDR3 has 15 residues. CDR3 sequence: CASSLVGGQGDTQYF. DNA of the CDR3: TGTGCCAGCAGCTTAGTCGGGGGGCAGGGAGATACGCAGTATTTT.

The chain couples TRBV25-1 to TRBJ1-1; TRBD1 aligns across 8 bases. In germline, CDR1 is MGHDK, CDR2 SYGVNS. CDR3 length: 15 amino acids. Losses at the gene ends were 2 bases for V and 3 bases for J; bases not matched to a gene: 5. The CDR3 DNA sequence: TGTGCCAGCAGTGAACCAGGGGGCGCGGACACTGAAGCTTTCTTT. Residues: CASSEPGGADTEAFF.

The chain combines TRBV12-5 with TRBJ2-5, with TRBD1 matching over 7 bases. The J segment lost 5 bases and the V segment lost 5 bases, leaving 11 bases of the junction unmatched. CDR1 is LGHNT and CDR2 is FRNRAP in the germline V gene. CDR3 size: 15 residues. Here the CDR3 DNA reads TGTGCTAGTGGTCCCCCCGGGACAGCAATTGAGACCCAGTACTTC. It encodes CASGPPGTAIETQYF.

This clone was found a few times. This sequence joins TRBV11-2 and TRBJ2-5; TRBD1 agrees at 11 bases. CDR1 and CDR2 (germline): SGHAT, FQNNGV. This CDR3 spans 14 amino acids. V dropped 4 bases and J dropped 2; count of bases not matched to a gene: 0. The CDR3 bases are TGTGCCAGCAGCTGGGACAGGGGGCAAGAGACCCAGTACTTC. Its translation is CASSWDRGQETQYF.

V gene TRBV5-1 combines with J gene TRBJ2-2, with TRBD2 as a possible D gene (5 bases). The CDR3 runs 15 residues. V lost 4 bases, J lost 2 bases, and 12 bases lay in between. The V gene's germline CDR1 is SGHRS and CDR2 YFSETQ. CDR3 sequence reads: CASSPDGGNTGELFF. The CDR3 region has the DNA TGCGCCAGCAGCCCGGACGGAGGAAACACCGGGGAGCTGTTTTTT.

The V call is TRBV7-3, the J call TRBJ2-3; 11 bases are a match to TRBD2. The V gene end was trimmed by 4 bases and the J gene end by 2 bases; junction bases not matched to a gene: 5. This CDR3 comprises 16 residues. Germline CDR1 SGHTA, CDR2 FQGTGA. The CDR3 loop is CASSSRLAGPTDTQYF. The CDR3 coding sequence is TGTGCCAGCAGCTCCCGACTAGCGGGGCCCACAGATACGCAGTATTTT.

This clone appeared a single time. The chain recombines TRBV7-2 with TRBJ1-1, with 8 bases matching TRBD1. Unmatched junction bases numbered 11, after V lost 7 bases and J lost 4 bases. This CDR3 comprises 15 residues. Germline lookup yields CDR1 SGHTA and CDR2 FQGNSA. Written as DNA, the CDR3 is TGTGCCAGCAACATAGCCAGGGGGCGAACCACTGAAGCTTTCTTT. Protein product: CASNIARGRTTEAFF. The variable domain in full, with the rest retrieved from reference TRBV7-2 and TRBJ1-1, is GAGVSQSPSNKVTEKGKDVELRCDPISGHTALYWYRQSLGQGLEFLIYFQGNSAPDKSGLPSDRFSAERTGGSVSTLTIQRTQQEDSAVYLCASNIARGRTTEAFFGQGTRLTVV.

The chain employs TRBV4-3 and TRBJ2-2; D call uncertain. This CDR3 region has 16 residues. The V end lost 1 base, the J end lost 1 base, and 10 bases lay between the germline ends. The germline gives CDR1 LGHNA, CDR2 YSLEER. In nucleotides, the CDR3 is TGCGCCAGCAGCCAAGGGATTGGGCAGAACACCGGGGAGCTGTTTTTT. The encoded protein is CASSQGIGQNTGELFF.

This sequence joins TRBV11-3 and TRBJ2-1; 9 bases map to TRBD2. CDR1 is SGHNT, CDR2 YENEEA, per germline. This CDR3 region has 16 residues. Unmatched junction bases numbered 9, after V lost 5 bases and J lost 4 bases. The CDR3 spells CASSPNPSGGYNEQFF. The DNA of the CDR3 is TGTGCCAGCAGCCCCAACCCCAGCGGGGGGTACAATGAGCAGTTCTTC.

The genes are TRBV19 and TRBJ2-3; D may be TRBD2 (5 bases). Deletions cut 6 bases from V and 7 bases from J, with 20 bases between. CDR1 is LNHDA, CDR2 SQIVND, per germline (reference sequence). The CDR3 consists of 15 residues. The CDR3 here is CASRNTADLSYTQYF. CDR3 nucleotide sequence: TGTGCCAGTAGGAATACAGCGGATCTATCCTATACGCAGTATTTT.

This chain's CDR3 is CASSLRGTGELFF. The CDR3 region has the DNA TGTGCCAGCAGTTTACGCGGCACCGGGGAGCTGTTTTTT. V gene TRBV27 combines with J gene TRBJ2-2; unclear D gene. V was clipped by 2 bases and J by 4 bases, with 5 bases between them. CDR1 MNHEY and CDR2 SMNVEV come from the germline V gene (reference sequence). The CDR3 extends over 13 amino acids.

The chain joins TRBV19 to TRBJ1-1; D gene ambiguous. The length of the CDR3 is 15 residues. Looked up from germline, CDR1 is LNHDA and CDR2 is SQIVND (reference sequence). Deletions cut 8 bases from V and 0 bases from J, with 16 bases between. The CDR3 is CASGERVQLNTEAFF. DNA for the CDR3: TGTGCCAGTGGAGAGAGGGTACAATTGAACACTGAAGCTTTCTTT.

With respect to this clone: The sample holds other DNA sequences that translate to the same CDR3. The chain has TRBV7-6 and TRBJ2-1; D might be TRBD1 (6 bases). The CDR3 is 15 amino acids. The ends were cut back, 1 base at V and 1 base at J, with 8 bases in the middle. The V gene's germline CDR1 is SGHVS and CDR2 FNYEAQ. The CDR3 DNA sequence: TGTGCCAGCAGCTTAGGGCAGGGGTCCTACAATGAGCAGTTCTTC. This sequence encodes CASSLGQGSYNEQFF.

The chain couples TRBV30 to TRBJ1-2; 8 bases are a match to TRBD1. V shed 2 bases and J 4 bases; nucleotides not matched to a gene: 6. The germline V gene has CDR1 GTSNPN and CDR2 SVGIG (reference sequence). The CDR3 totals 14 residues. CDR3: CAWSPGQATYGYTF. CDR3 nucleotides: TGTGCCTGGAGTCCGGGACAGGCGACCTATGGCTACACCTTC. Full variable domain (missing parts from reference TRBV30 and TRBJ1-2): SQTIHQWPATLVQPVGSPLSLECTVEGTSNPNLYWYRQAAGRGLQLLFYSVGIGQISSEVPQNLSASRPQDRQFILSSKKLLLSDSGFYLCAWSPGQATYGYTFGSGTRLTVV.

The gene calls are TRBV5-1 and TRBJ1-2, with TRBD1 as a possible D gene (5 bases). The V gene's germline CDR1 is SGHRS and CDR2 YFSETQ. V lost 0 bases and J 10 bases, leaving 10 bases between the germline ends. CDR3 size: 12 residues. The CDR3: CASSLDGHYYTF. For the CDR3, the DNA is TGCGCCAGCAGCTTGGATGGACACTACTACACCTTC. The full variable domain, in which reference TRBV5-1 and TRBJ1-2 provide the parts outside the CDR3, is KAGVTQTPRYLIKTRGQQVTLSCSPISGHRSVSWYQQTPGQGLQFLFEYFSETQRNKGNFPGRFSGRQFSNSRSEMNVSTLELGDSALYLCASSLDGHYYTFGSGTRLTVV.

This clone was counted only a few times. This sequence joins TRBV7-9 and TRBJ2-7; tentative D call: TRBD2 (5 bases). Germline loops: CDR1 SEHNR, CDR2 FQNEAQ (reference sequence). Trimming left V 5 bases short and J 2 bases short, with 7 bases between. There are 12 residues in the CDR3. The DNA of the CDR3 is TGTGCCAGCAGCGGAGCGGCCTACGAGCAGTACTTC. It is translated as CASSGAAYEQYF.

The genes are TRBV6-1 and TRBJ2-1; 8 bases match TRBD2. CDR1 is MNHNS, CDR2 SASEGT, per germline. With V trimmed by 8 bases and J by 16 bases, 16 bases remained unmatched. CDR3 length: 13 residues. The CDR3 coding sequence is TGTGCCAGCGTGGGGGTACTAGCGGAGAGGGGATTCTTC. Its translation is CASVGVLAERGFF.

The V and J genes are TRBV4-3 and TRBJ1-2; a possible D gene is TRBD1 (6 bases). Trimming stripped 3 bases from V and 0 bases from J, with 8 bases between. Germline V gene sequence: CDR1 LGHNA, CDR2 YSLEER. There are 14 residues in the CDR3. Here the CDR3 reads CASSQGQANYGYTF. The CDR3 nucleotides are TGCGCCAGCAGCCAGGGACAAGCTAACTATGGCTACACCTTC.

This chain joins TRBV7-8 and TRBJ2-2; 7 nucleotides agree with TRBD2. The CDR3 consists of 12 residues. V lost 11 bases to trimming and J lost 5 bases; unmatched junction nucleotides: 5. Germline loops: CDR1 SGHVS, CDR2 FQNEAQ. As DNA, the CDR3 is TGTGCCTGGGCTAGCGGTACCGGGGAGCTGTTTTTT. Its translation: CAWASGTGELFF. The full variable domain, its missing parts supplied by reference TRBV7-8 and TRBJ2-2, is GAGVSQSPRYKVAKRGQDVALRCDPISGHVSLFWYQQALGQGPEFLTYFQNEAQLDKSGLPSDRFFAERPEGSVSTLKIQRTQQEDSAVYLCAWASGTGELFFGEGSRLTVL.